The next 6 T cell receptor beta chains were all read from a single sample in a study of cytomegalovirus exposure and HLA in healthy donors. Profiling relied on immunoSEQ multiplex PCR, and the TCRdb table lists in-frame clones only, not all of them. The sample lists under 250,000 clones, 85% to 90% occurring once. Sequencing was done on a sample of PBMCs. The receptors stem from a young man in good health and CMV-seronegative.

The chain has TRBV9 and TRBJ2-6; TRBD1 aligns across 7 bases. The junction had 5 bases not matched to a gene; V was cut back by 0 bases and J by 2 bases. CDR3 length: 17 amino acids. In germline, CDR1 is SGDLS, CDR2 YYNGEE. Here the CDR3 DNA reads TGTGCCAGCAGCGTAGTTTACAGGGGCCCTGGGGCCAACGTCCTGACTTTC. This codes for CASSVVYRGPGANVLTF.

The chain recombines TRBV28 with TRBJ2-7; 8 nucleotides line up with TRBD2. CDR1 is MDHEN, CDR2 SYDVKM, per germline. There are 18 residues in the CDR3. With 2 bases clipped from V and 3 bases from J, the junction kept 15 bases outside the gene matches. For the CDR3, the DNA is TGTGCCAGCAGTTTAACTTGGACTAGCCGACTAGACAACTACGAGCAGTACTTC. Translating it yields CASSLTWTSRLDNYEQYF.

The chain is built from TRBV2 and TRBJ2-1; D is unclear. V was clipped by 8 bases and J by 1 base, with 9 bases between them. The CDR3 is 13 residues long. Germline lookup yields CDR1 SNHLY and CDR2 FYNNEI. Here the CDR3 DNA reads TGTGCCAGCGGGCAGCTTTCCTACAATGAGCAGTTCTTC. Translating gives CASGQLSYNEQFF.

V gene TRBV6-1 combines with J gene TRBJ1-2, with D tentatively TRBD1 (6 bases). The CDR3 runs to 14 residues. Germline assignment: CDR1 MNHNS and CDR2 SASEGT. V dropped 6 bases and J dropped 2 bases, with 13 bases sitting between them. CDR3 coding DNA: TGTGCCAGCAGACGGACAGTACAGAACTATGGCTACACCTTC. This sequence encodes CASRRTVQNYGYTF.

This chain links TRBV10-3 with TRBJ2-1; D call uncertain. CDR1 is ENHRY, CDR2 SYGVKD, per germline. V lost 6 bases and J lost 9, with 15 bases in between. CDR3 size: 13 residues. This chain's CDR3 is CAISESLFSEQFF. CDR3 DNA sequence: TGTGCCATCAGCGAATCCCTTTTTAGTGAGCAGTTCTTC.

This clone has a handful of counts. This chain connects TRBV5-4 to TRBJ2-7; D perhaps matches TRBD2 (7 bases). Germline CDR1 is SGHNT and CDR2 is YYREEE (reference sequence). Deletions cut 4 bases from V and 9 bases from J, with 14 bases between. The CDR3 covers 12 residues. CDR3 protein: CASSDRGARQYF. CDR3 DNA: TGTGCCAGCAGCGACCGGGGGGCGCGGCAGTACTTC.